Below are 20 T cell receptor beta chains sequenced from a single sample in a study of shared clonotypes between healthy human individuals. TCRdb's table, derived via immunoSEQ multiplex PCR, lists solely in-frame clones and lacks some. In the table there are roughly 2,300,000 clones, roughly 92% of which are singletons. Material for sequencing was naive CD4+ T cells from PBMCs. The subset denotes: CD45RA+ positively selected. All receptors come from a man in his late teens or twenties in good health. Some clones in this sample may be carry-over from other donors' samples.

J is TRBJ1-1 and V is TRBV5-1; unclear D gene. Germline CDR1 reads SGHRS; CDR2 reads YFSETQ. V was cut by 1 base and J by 2 bases, with 12 bases left in between. This CDR3 region has 15 residues. This chain's CDR3 is CASSLLSRANTEAFF. CDR3 nucleotides: TGCGCCAGCAGCTTGTTATCCCGGGCAAACACTGAAGCTTTCTTT. The full variable domain, rest sourced from reference TRBV5-1 and TRBJ1-1, is KAGVTQTPRYLIKTRGQQVTLSCSPISGHRSVSWYQQTPGQGLQFLFEYFSETQRNKGNFPGRFSGRQFSNSRSEMNVSTLELGDSALYLCASSLLSRANTEAFFGQGTRLTVV.

The gene calls are TRBV4-1 and TRBJ2-3, with no clear D. This CDR3 is 13 amino acids long. V lost 4 bases and J 4 bases, leaving 9 bases between the germline ends. The germline V gene has CDR1 MGHRA and CDR2 YSYEKL. The CDR3 region has the DNA TGCGCCAGCAGCCGAACTACGCCAGATACGCAGTATTTT. Translation gives CASSRTTPDTQYF.

The chain links TRBV27 to TRBJ1-1, with D perhaps matching TRBD1 (6 bases). Germline V gives CDR1 MNHEY, CDR2 SMNVEV (reference sequence). Trimming shortened V by 4 bases and J by 1 base, and 10 bases separated the two germline ends. CDR3 size: 14 residues. CDR3 nucleotides: TGTGCCAGCAGTTCGGACAGCCCGAACACTGAAGCTTTCTTT. Its translation is CASSSDSPNTEAFF.

The rearrangement uses TRBV5-5 and TRBJ1-2; tentatively, D is TRBD1 (6 bases). Trimming cost V 4 bases and J 5 bases, with 21 bases left between them. Germline V gene data show CDR1 as SGHKS and CDR2 as YYEKEE (reference sequence). This CDR3 spans 16 amino acids. CDR3 residues: CASSRPGDTHGYGYTF. CDR3 in DNA: TGTGCCAGCAGCCGACCTGGGGACACCCATGGGTATGGCTACACCTTC.

This clone was seen once. The rearrangement uses TRBV5-4 and TRBJ2-1; 11 bases agree with TRBD2. CDR3 length: 18 amino acids. Trimming at V came to 0 bases and at J to 6 bases, leaving 11 bases not matched to a gene. The germline gives CDR1 SGHNT, CDR2 YYREEE (reference sequence). The chain's CDR3 is CASSLVLGPGLAVNEQFF. The CDR3, as DNA: TGTGCCAGCAGCTTGGTTCTGGGACCGGGACTAGCGGTCAATGAGCAGTTCTTC.

The chain uses TRBV6-1 and TRBJ2-4, with TRBD1 matching 9 bases. Germline V gene lookup returns CDR1 MNHNS and CDR2 SASEGT. The V segment lost 4 bases and the J segment 3 bases; nucleotides outside the gene matches: 7. CDR3 length: 16 residues. CDR3 residues: CASSAWTGEDKNIQYF. CDR3 DNA: TGTGCCAGCAGTGCCTGGACAGGGGAAGACAAAAACATTCAGTACTTC.

This chain uses TRBV6-1 with TRBJ2-4; 11 bases match TRBD1. Trimming took 1 base from V and 7 from J; bases not matched to a gene: 15. The CDR3 runs 19 residues. The germline gives CDR1 MNHNS, CDR2 SASEGT. The CDR3 sequence is CASSEGVWRTGGARNIQYF. CDR3 nucleotides: TGTGCCAGCAGTGAAGGTGTTTGGAGGACAGGGGGCGCGCGGAACATTCAGTACTTC.

This clone showed up just a few times. The chain recombines TRBV29-1 with TRBJ2-3; perhaps TRBD1 as D (7 bases). Germline CDR1 SQVTM, CDR2 ANQGSEA. The V end lost 2 bases, the J end lost 4 bases, and 13 bases lay between the germline ends. CDR3 length: 14 amino acids. The chain's CDR3 is CSVEQGGWSDTQYF. The CDR3 DNA is TGCAGCGTTGAACAGGGGGGTTGGTCAGATACGCAGTATTTT.

This clone turned up a few times. J is TRBJ1-1 and V is TRBV28; TRBD1 is a possible D gene (6 bases). The CDR3 length is 15 residues. V lost 7 bases to trimming and J lost 5 bases, with 20 bases between them. Germline V gene data show CDR1 as MDHEN and CDR2 as SYDVKM. In DNA, the CDR3 is TGTGCCAGCACCCCTCGGGACACCACATCTACTGAAGCTTTCTTT. Translated, it gives CASTPRDTTSTEAFF.

V gene TRBV6-1 combines with J gene TRBJ1-1, with D hard to call. This CDR3 has 14 residues. CDR1 MNHNS and CDR2 SASEGT come from the germline V gene. V was trimmed by 8 bases and J by 5 bases, leaving 18 bases between them. In DNA, the CDR3 is TGTGCCAGCGCCCGGTCCTCCGACGGGACTGAAGCTTTCTTT. It specifies CASARSSDGTEAFF.

Details on this clone: Other DNA sequences of this sample code for an identical CDR3. V gene TRBV18 combines with J gene TRBJ2-5; D not resolved. This CDR3 has 13 amino acids. Germline-derived CDR1 and CDR2 are KGHSH and LQKENI. The V and J ends lost 2 bases and 0 bases respectively, with 4 bases between them. Here the CDR3 reads CASSPTDQETQYF. In DNA, the CDR3 is TGTGCCAGCTCACCAACGGACCAAGAGACCCAGTACTTC. Full variable domain (outside the CDR3, taken from reference TRBV18 and TRBJ2-5): NAGVMQNPRHLVRRRGQEARLRCSPMKGHSHVYWYRQLPEEGLKFMVYLQKENIIDESGMPKERFSAEFPKEGPSILRIQQVVRGDSAAYFCASSPTDQETQYFGPGTRLLVL.

This clone was picked up a small number of times. The gene calls are TRBV28 and TRBJ1-1, with no clear D. V lost 8 bases and J lost 2, with 12 bases in between. This CDR3 region has 13 residues. CDR1 and CDR2 from the germline V gene are MDHEN and SYDVKM. The CDR3 here is CASFLQANTEAFF. The CDR3 DNA reads TGTGCCAGCTTTCTTCAGGCAAACACTGAAGCTTTCTTT.

The chain carries TRBV5-4 and TRBJ1-1, with D perhaps matching TRBD1 (5 bases). This CDR3 contains 15 residues. CDR1 and CDR2 from the germline V gene are SGHNT and YYREEE (reference sequence). V lost 3 bases to trimming and J lost 4 bases, with 16 bases between them. The chain's CDR3 is CASSSPRDGSTEAFF. The CDR3 nucleotides read TGTGCCAGCAGCTCCCCCAGGGACGGGAGCACTGAAGCTTTCTTT.

This clone appeared a single time. The rearrangement joins TRBV9 to TRBJ2-1, with D possibly matching TRBD1 (5 bases). With 0 bases removed from V and 10 bases from J, the gap between germline ends came to 29 bases. Germline V gene lookup returns CDR1 SGDLS and CDR2 YYNGEE. CDR3 size: 19 residues. The CDR3 DNA sequence: TGTGCCAGCAGCGTAGCTGGAGATGGGGCTCACCCCTTTCAAGGAGAGCAGTTCTTC. This codes for CASSVAGDGAHPFQGEQFF. Together with reference TRBV9 and TRBJ2-1, the CDR3 gives the full variable domain: DSGVTQTPKHLITATGQRVTLRCSPRSGDLSVYWYQQSLDQGLQFLIQYYNGEERAKGNILERFSAQQFPDLHSELNLSSLELGDSALYFCASSVAGDGAHPFQGEQFFGPGTRLTVL.

CDR3 loop: CASSVGTSGRYAEQYF. In DNA form, the CDR3 reads TGTGCCAGCAGCGTAGGGACTAGCGGGAGGTATGCCGAGCAGTACTTC. This sequence joins TRBV9 and TRBJ2-7; 14 bases agree with TRBD2. This CDR3 comprises 16 residues. V was pared by 0 bases and J by 6 bases, with 5 bases of the junction left unmatched. CDR1 is SGDLS and CDR2 is YYNGEE in the germline V gene.

The J gene is TRBJ2-2, the V gene TRBV4-3, with D uncertain. V gave up 0 bases and J gave up 4 bases, with 9 bases separating them. The CDR3 has 15 amino acids. Germline loops: CDR1 LGHNA, CDR2 YSLEER. CDR3 protein: CASSQDSTRTGELFF. The CDR3 DNA follows: TGCGCCAGCAGCCAAGATTCCACGCGCACCGGGGAGCTGTTTTTT.

CDR3 amino acids: CAAIRDRRETQYF. CDR3 in DNA: TGTGCAGCCATCCGGGACCGTAGGGAGACCCAGTACTTC. The chain combines TRBV7-2 with TRBJ2-5; the D call may be TRBD1 or TRBD2 (5 bases each). Germline lookup yields CDR1 SGHTA and CDR2 FQGNSA. CDR3 length: 13 residues.

On this clone itself: This same CDR3 is encoded by further DNA sequences in the sample. The V and J genes are TRBV6-5 and TRBJ2-7; D gene unclear. This CDR3 comprises 14 residues. Germline V lookup: CDR1 MNHEY, CDR2 SVGAGI. Trimming took off 2 bases at V and 1 base at J, with 9 bases between the two ends. The CDR3 loop reads CASSYLRGSYEQYF. CDR3 DNA: TGTGCCAGCAGTTACCTGCGAGGTTCCTACGAGCAGTACTTC.

This chain uses TRBV5-1 with TRBJ2-7; the match to TRBD1 covers 11 bases. In germline, CDR1 is SGHRS, CDR2 YFSETQ. V was clipped by 4 bases and J by 7 bases; unmatched bases: 10. The CDR3 has 15 residues. CDR3 region: CASSNGTGGRLEQYF. In nucleotides, the CDR3 is TGCGCCAGCAGCAATGGGACAGGGGGGCGTCTTGAGCAGTACTTC.

The chain carries TRBV6-1 and TRBJ2-2; the D call may be TRBD1 or TRBD2 (5 bases each). Germline values: CDR1 MNHNS, CDR2 SASEGT. The CDR3 sequence is 15 residues long. The V gene lost 8 bases and the J gene lost 7 bases, with 20 bases spanning the gap. The chain's CDR3 is CASRPAGARGGELFF. The DNA of the CDR3 is TGTGCCAGCCGACCCGCCGGAGCGAGGGGCGGGGAGCTGTTTTTT.